Each of the 26 T cell receptor beta chains below was sequenced from the same sample in a study of OX40 agonist ivuxolimab in advanced cancers. Produced via immunoSEQ multiplex PCR; TCRdb's table is partial and in-frame only. Among about 35,000 clones listed, about 90% were seen once. This specimen was CD4+ or CD8+ T cells sorted from blood, taken in a trial of the OX40 agonist ivuxolimab. The origin of the receptors is an adult with an advanced solid tumor such as melanoma, head and neck, liver or kidney cancer.

The genes are TRBV19 and TRBJ2-1; 8 nucleotides match TRBD1. The CDR3 is 15 amino acids. The V gene's germline CDR1 is LNHDA and CDR2 SQIVND (reference sequence). Trimming cost V 1 base and J 7 bases; bases outside gene matches: 6. The CDR3 protein is CASSIVQGARNEQFF. The CDR3 nucleotides are TGTGCCAGTAGTATAGTTCAGGGGGCTCGTAATGAGCAGTTCTTC.

This rearrangement joins TRBV28 to TRBJ2-5, with D maybe TRBD1 (6 bases). Germline CDR1 MDHEN, CDR2 SYDVKM. Trimming removed 1 base at V and 5 bases at J, with 8 bases between. The CDR3 covers 13 residues. For the CDR3, the DNA is TGTGCCAGCAGTTTATCCAGGGGCGAGACCCAGTACTTC. This gives the protein CASSLSRGETQYF.

A single count supports this clone. This rearrangement joins TRBV29-1 to TRBJ2-1; the match to TRBD1 covers 7 bases. V shed 3 bases and J 0 bases; nucleotides not matched to a gene: 5. The CDR3 is 15 amino acids. The germline gives CDR1 SQVTM, CDR2 ANQGSEA. CDR3 DNA sequence: TGCAGCGTTGAGTTCGGGACAGCCTCCTACAATGAGCAGTTCTTC. It translates to CSVEFGTASYNEQFF.

The chain uses TRBV11-3 and TRBJ2-5; perhaps TRBD1 as D (6 bases). V lost 2 bases, J lost 1 base, and 11 bases lay in between. Germline assignment: CDR1 SGHNT and CDR2 YENEEA. There are 15 residues in the CDR3. The CDR3 protein is CASSLPTGTQETQYF. The CDR3 nucleotides are TGTGCCAGCAGCTTACCCACAGGGACCCAAGAGACCCAGTACTTC.

V gene TRBV11-3 combines with J gene TRBJ1-5, with D perhaps matching TRBD1 (5 bases). This CDR3 comprises 16 residues. Per germline, CDR1 SGHNT and CDR2 YENEEA. Trimming cost V 2 bases and J 6 bases, with 17 bases left between them. The CDR3 reads CASSLKTQGLGQPQHF. For the CDR3, the DNA is TGTGCCAGCAGCTTAAAAACTCAGGGTTTAGGTCAGCCCCAGCATTTT. Complete variable domain (other parts from reference TRBV11-3 and TRBJ1-5): EAGVVQSPRYKIIEKKQPVAFWCNPISGHNTLYWYLQNLGQGPELLIRYENEEAVDDSQLPKDRFSAERLKGVDSTLKIQPAELGDSAVYLCASSLKTQGLGQPQHFGDGTRLSIL.

The rearrangement uses TRBV30 and TRBJ2-1; a weak D match, TRBD1 (5 bases). The germline V gene encodes CDR1 GTSNPN and CDR2 SVGIG (reference sequence). The V end was cut by 7 bases, the J end by 1 base, with 17 bases between. The CDR3 length is 15 residues. In DNA form, the CDR3 reads TGTGCCTCCGGTGGGGCGATTAGGTCCTACAATGAGCAGTTCTTC. Protein sequence: CASGGAIRSYNEQFF. Full variable domain (missing parts from reference TRBV30 and TRBJ2-1): SQTIHQWPATLVQPVGSPLSLECTVEGTSNPNLYWYRQAAGRGLQLLFYSVGIGQISSEVPQNLSASRPQDRQFILSSKKLLLSDSGFYLCASGGAIRSYNEQFFGPGTRLTVL.

V is TRBV10-3 and J is TRBJ2-1, with 10 nucleotides matching TRBD1. The germline V gene encodes CDR1 ENHRY and CDR2 SYGVKD. CDR3 size: 15 residues. The J segment lost 7 bases and the V segment lost 3 bases, leaving 6 bases of the junction unmatched. CDR3 DNA sequence: TGTGCCATCAGTGATAGCGGACAGGGGGTGAATGAGCAGTTCTTC. It codes for CAISDSGQGVNEQFF.

This sequence joins TRBV6-1 and TRBJ2-1; no firm D call. The V and J ends lost 5 bases and 8 bases respectively, with 7 bases between them. CDR3 length equals 11 residues. Germline V gene data show CDR1 as MNHNS and CDR2 as SASEGT. Here the CDR3 reads CASSYDHEQFF. CDR3 nucleotide sequence: TGTGCCAGCAGTTACGACCATGAGCAGTTCTTC.

In its sample, this clone was seen a few times. V is TRBV19 and J is TRBJ2-2; the D gene is possibly TRBD1 (6 bases). Germline CDR1 is LNHDA and CDR2 is SQIVND (reference sequence). The V end lost 3 bases, the J end lost 5 bases, and 13 bases lay between the germline ends. The CDR3 runs 15 residues. The CDR3 nucleotides are TGTGCCAGTAGTATTTGGGACACTTTTACCGGGGAGCTGTTTTTT. Translating gives CASSIWDTFTGELFF.

CDR3 bases: TGTGCCAGCAGCTCCGACAGCCGCTACGAGCAGTACTTC. This translates into CASSSDSRYEQYF. The chain uses TRBV7-9 and TRBJ2-7; tentatively, D is TRBD1 (5 bases). The V and J ends lost 4 bases and 3 bases respectively, with 10 bases between them. Germline lookup yields CDR1 SEHNR and CDR2 FQNEAQ (reference sequence). This CDR3 is built from 13 residues.

This rearrangement joins TRBV14 to TRBJ1-1; D is unclear. The germline CDR1 and CDR2 sequences are SGHDN and FVKESK. Trimming pared 3 bases from V and 5 bases from J, leaving 7 bases between. The CDR3 runs 12 residues. In DNA, the CDR3 is TGTGCCAGCAGCCATAGGCTTACTGAAGCTTTCTTT. Protein: CASSHRLTEAFF. Filled out from reference TRBV14 and TRBJ1-1, the complete variable domain reads EAGVTQFPSHSVIEKGQTVTLRCDPISGHDNLYWYRRVMGKEIKFLLHFVKESKQDESGMPNNRFLAERTGGTYSTLKVQPAELEDSGVYFCASSHRLTEAFFGQGTRLTVV.

The chain combines TRBV4-1 with TRBJ2-1, with 9 bases aligning to TRBD2. CDR1 MGHRA and CDR2 YSYEKL come from the germline V gene. With V trimmed by 4 bases and J by 5 bases, 3 bases remained unmatched. The CDR3 sequence is 14 residues long. The CDR3 spells CASSRLAGDNEQFF. As DNA, the CDR3 is TGCGCCAGCAGCCGTTTAGCGGGAGACAATGAGCAGTTCTTC.

This sequence joins TRBV4-3 and TRBJ1-2, with D unresolved. This CDR3 has 14 amino acids. With 1 base removed from V and 0 bases from J, the gap between germline ends came to 6 bases. In germline, CDR1 is LGHNA, CDR2 YSLEER. This CDR3 reads CASSQGVANYGYTF. The CDR3 DNA reads TGCGCCAGCAGCCAAGGGGTAGCTAACTATGGCTACACCTTC.

Regarding this clone: Other nucleotide sequences in the sample specify the same CDR3. The V and J genes are TRBV7-2 and TRBJ2-7; a weak D match, TRBD1 (6 bases). The V end was cut by 2 bases, the J end by 3 bases, with 11 bases between. This CDR3 has 14 residues. Germline V gene lookup returns CDR1 SGHTA and CDR2 FQGNSA. Written as DNA, the CDR3 is TGTGCCAGCAGCTTATCCGCAGGGGACTACGAGCAGTACTTC. Encoded protein: CASSLSAGDYEQYF.

The V gene is TRBV5-5, the J gene TRBJ2-7; possibly TRBD2 for D (5 bases). The CDR3 has 12 amino acids. V shed 4 bases and J shed 5 bases, with 10 bases lying between them. The germline V gene has CDR1 SGHKS and CDR2 YYEKEE (reference sequence). CDR3 nucleotide sequence: TGTGCCAGCAGCCCCAGGCGGGACGAGCAGTACTTC. Translating gives CASSPRRDEQYF.

This chain uses TRBV5-6 with TRBJ1-2; 9 nucleotides match TRBD1. V shed 4 bases and J 5 bases; nucleotides not matched to a gene: 12. CDR1 SGHDT and CDR2 YYEEEE come from the germline V gene. The CDR3 sequence is 16 residues long. The CDR3 nucleotides are TGTGCCAGCAGCCTCCGGAGATTGGGACAGGGATATGGCTACACCTTC. Its protein product is CASSLRRLGQGYGYTF.

The chain combines TRBV14 with TRBJ2-1; D may be TRBD1 or TRBD2 (5 bases each). The germline CDR1 and CDR2 sequences are SGHDN and FVKESK. The V gene lost 3 bases and the J gene lost 0 bases, with 9 bases spanning the gap. The CDR3 covers 15 residues. The CDR3 loop is CASSHGGRSYNEQFF. The DNA for the CDR3 is TGTGCCAGCAGCCATGGGGGTCGCTCCTACAATGAGCAGTTCTTC.

The chain carries TRBV11-2 and TRBJ2-4; a weak D match, TRBD1 (5 bases). CDR3 length equals 13 residues. Germline values: CDR1 SGHAT, CDR2 FQNNGV. Deletions cut 5 bases from V and 5 bases from J, with 10 bases between. The CDR3 is CASSRQRQNIQYF. The CDR3 nucleotides are TGTGCCAGCAGCCGACAGAGGCAAAACATTCAGTACTTC. The full variable domain, in which reference TRBV11-2 and TRBJ2-4 provide the parts outside the CDR3, is EAGVAQSPRYKIIEKRQSVAFWCNPISGHATLYWYQQILGQGPKLLIQFQNNGVVDDSQLPKDRFSAERLKGVDSTLKIQPAKLEDSAVYLCASSRQRQNIQYFGAGTRLSVL.

The genes are TRBV30 and TRBJ2-5; D unresolved. Germline-derived CDR1 and CDR2 are GTSNPN and SVGIG (reference sequence). The CDR3 is 12 amino acids. V was clipped by 0 bases and J by 5 bases, with 7 bases between them. CDR3 in amino acids: CAWSVLGETQYF. In nucleotides, the CDR3 is TGTGCCTGGAGTGTACTGGGGGAGACCCAGTACTTC.

The CDR3 DNA sequence: TGCGCCAGCAGCCAAGGGGTTAGAATTCTCTATGAGCAGTTCTTC. Amino acid sequence: CASSQGVRILYEQFF. The J gene is TRBJ2-1, the V gene TRBV4-1; the D is unclear. Looked up from germline, CDR1 is MGHRA and CDR2 is YSYEKL. This CDR3 is 15 amino acids long. Trimming pared 1 base from V and 8 bases from J, leaving 15 bases between.

The CDR3 DNA follows: TGTGCCAGCAGCTTAGGTCCGGGAGGGCCGGTGTTGACAGATACGCAGTATTTT. Protein product: CASSLGPGGPVLTDTQYF. V gene TRBV7-6 combines with J gene TRBJ2-3; 8 bases are a match to TRBD2. Trimming removed 1 base from V and 3 bases from J; junction bases left unmatched: 12. In germline, CDR1 is SGHVS, CDR2 FNYEAQ. The CDR3 runs 18 residues.

The rearrangement joins TRBV7-2 to TRBJ2-7; 12 nucleotides match TRBD2. The V gene's germline CDR1 is SGHTA and CDR2 FQGNSA. The V and J ends lost 5 bases and 7 bases, in that order; junction bases with no gene match: 12. This CDR3 is 16 amino acids long. In DNA, the CDR3 is TGTGCCAGCAGCCCTCGACTAGCGGGAGATCGGCGGGAGCAGTACTTC. Its translation is CASSPRLAGDRREQYF. The full variable domain, its missing parts supplied by reference TRBV7-2 and TRBJ2-7, is GAGVSQSPSNKVTEKGKDVELRCDPISGHTALYWYRQSLGQGLEFLIYFQGNSAPDKSGLPSDRFSAERTGGSVSTLTIQRTQQEDSAVYLCASSPRLAGDRREQYFGPGTRLTVT.

V usage is TRBV11-2 and J usage is TRBJ2-1, with TRBD2 matching over 9 bases. This CDR3 has 15 amino acids. Germline V gives CDR1 SGHAT, CDR2 FQNNGV. The J segment lost 10 bases and the V segment lost 1 base, leaving 8 bases of the junction unmatched. Written as DNA, the CDR3 is TGTGCCAGCAGCTTAGTGGACGGGACTAGCAGGGAGCAGTTCTTC. Translated: CASSLVDGTSREQFF.

The V and J genes are TRBV7-8 and TRBJ1-4; TRBD1 matches 8 bases. Trimming took 5 bases from V and 6 from J; bases not matched to a gene: 11. Germline lookup yields CDR1 SGHVS and CDR2 FQNEAQ. The CDR3 has 16 residues. The CDR3, as DNA: TGTGCCAGCAGCCTCACCCGGACAGGGCAGGATGAAAAACTGTTTTTT. It specifies CASSLTRTGQDEKLFF.

Within the sample, this clone is medium-sized. The chain has TRBV6-5 and TRBJ1-4; TRBD1 is a possible D gene (6 bases). This CDR3 is built from 14 residues. Trimming removed 6 bases at V and 7 bases at J, with 15 bases between. Germline V CDR1 and CDR2: MNHEY, SVGAGI. The CDR3: CASRGRGGREKLFF. For the CDR3, the DNA is TGTGCCAGCAGGGGGAGAGGGGGACGTGAAAAACTGTTTTTT.

This rearrangement joins TRBV4-1 to TRBJ2-2, with TRBD2 matching over 7 bases. With 6 bases clipped from V and 6 bases from J, the junction kept 13 bases outside the gene matches. This CDR3 is built from 16 residues. Germline lookup yields CDR1 MGHRA and CDR2 YSYEKL. This CDR3 reads CASSRAGLGEAGELFF. Written as DNA, the CDR3 is TGCGCCAGCAGTCGTGCAGGACTAGGGGAGGCCGGGGAGCTGTTTTTT.